These 18 T cell receptor beta chains were all obtained from the same sample, sequenced in a study of blood T cells in healthy people across ages. A second roughly 6 to 12 cycle PCR used barcoded and J-beta primers. TCRdb reanalysed the 5' RACE reads using MiXCR and keeps one entry per CDR3 protein. The sample includes 1.2 million to 1.5 million distinct CDR3 sequences, 59% of them seen just once. Sequences were obtained from blood. The receptors come from a man between 18 and 35 years old in good health.

This clonotype was found a few times. The gene calls are TRBV29-1 and TRBJ2-1; TRBD2 matches at 11 bases. The V gene's germline CDR1 is SQVTM and CDR2 ANQGSEA. With V trimmed by 6 bases and J by 0 bases, 10 bases remained unmatched. The length of the CDR3 is 17 residues. The CDR3, as DNA: TGCAGCGTCGGTGGGACTAGCGGATTTAGCTCCTACAATGAGCAGTTCTTC. It yields the protein CSVGGTSGFSSYNEQFF.

Of note for this clonotype: Its ends do not fully match the called genes, so a read error is possible. The chain uses TRBV25-1 and TRBJ2-1; D not resolved. Germline V gives CDR1 MGHDK, CDR2 SYGVNS. There are 14 residues in the CDR3. CDR3 sequence reads: CASSENLPFNGQFF. The CDR3 DNA is TGTGCCAGCAGTGAAAATCTGCCGTTTAATGGGCAGTTCTTC.

This clonotype was detected only once. V and J are TRBV7-9 and TRBJ2-4; 9 nucleotides match TRBD2. The CDR3 sequence is 17 residues long. J was trimmed by 6 bases and V by 5 bases; bases with no gene match: 14. The germline CDR1 and CDR2 sequences are SEHNR and FQNEAQ (reference sequence). The CDR3 is CASSPDSGRRTGNIQYF. The CDR3 DNA sequence: TGTGCCAGCAGCCCCGACAGCGGGAGGCGAACTGGAAACATTCAGTACTTC.

There are a few counts of this clonotype. The chain uses TRBV29-1 and TRBJ2-3, with 7 nucleotides matching TRBD2. Germline V CDR1 and CDR2: SQVTM, ANQGSEA. The CDR3 is 15 residues long. The V segment lost 2 bases and the J segment 2 bases; nucleotides outside the gene matches: 7. The CDR3 nucleotides read TGCAGCGTTGAAAAGGGGAGGGGTATCACAGATACGCAGTATTTT. This sequence encodes CSVEKGRGITDTQYF.

This clonotype has a single count. This sequence joins TRBV7-2 and TRBJ1-2; D is perhaps TRBD1 (5 bases). The germline gives CDR1 SGHTA, CDR2 FQGNSA. This CDR3 region has 15 residues. The ends were cut back, 4 bases at V and 5 bases at J, with 17 bases in the middle. The CDR3 bases are TGTGCCAGCAGCTGGGACGGCGGGTCTACGTATGGCTACACCTTC. This codes for CASSWDGGSTYGYTF.

This clonotype was seen only a few times. V is TRBV6-1 and J is TRBJ1-4, with TRBD1 as a possible D gene (5 bases). The CDR3 runs to 13 residues. V lost 8 bases and J 8 bases, leaving 15 bases between the germline ends. Germline-derived CDR1 and CDR2 are MNHNS and SASEGT. Here the CDR3 reads CASQPGGREKLFF. For the CDR3, the DNA is TGTGCCAGCCAACCCGGGGGTAGGGAAAAACTGTTTTTT.

V and J are TRBV7-6 and TRBJ1-6, with unresolved D. The CDR3 loop spans 16 amino acids. Trimming removed 1 base from V and 6 bases from J, with 13 bases in between. CDR1 SGHVS and CDR2 FNYEAQ come from the germline V gene. The CDR3 nucleotides are TGTGCCAGCAGCTTAGGGTCCCGGGTGGGTAATTCACCCCTCCACTTT. Translated, it gives CASSLGSRVGNSPLHF.

CDR3 nucleotides: TGTGCCAGCAGCCGGGCCGGAACAGGGGGAGATCAGCCCCAGCATTTT. It encodes CASSRAGTGGDQPQHF. This chain links TRBV7-9 with TRBJ1-5; 8 nucleotides line up with TRBD1. With V trimmed by 5 bases and J by 5 bases, 11 bases remained unmatched. The CDR3 runs 16 residues. The V gene's germline CDR1 is SEHNR and CDR2 FQNEAQ (reference sequence).

The gene calls are TRBV7-2 and TRBJ2-7, with D perhaps given as TRBD1 or TRBD2 (5 bases each). This CDR3 has 15 amino acids. V lost 4 bases and J lost 2, with 15 bases in between. Per germline, CDR1 SGHTA and CDR2 FQGNSA. This CDR3 is CASSSSGTLTYEQYF. The CDR3 nucleotides are TGTGCCAGCAGCTCCTCCGGGACGTTAACCTACGAGCAGTACTTC.

This clonotype was observed a few times. The chain uses TRBV4-3 and TRBJ1-6; the match to TRBD1 covers 8 bases. In germline, CDR1 is LGHNA, CDR2 YSLEER. V gave up 4 bases and J gave up 7 bases; unmatched junction bases: 6. This CDR3 contains 15 residues. This CDR3 reads CASSPGQGVNSPLHF. CDR3 sequence (DNA): TGCGCCAGCAGCCCAGGACAGGGAGTCAATTCACCCCTCCACTTT.

On this clonotype: One end of the junction varies from germline; a read error may be responsible. The CDR3 region is CASSEGQGGYEQYF. As DNA, the CDR3 is TGTGCCAGCAGTGAAGGTCAGGGAGGCTACGAGCAGTACTTC. The chain couples TRBV5-1 to TRBJ2-7; TRBD2 might be the D (6 bases). The CDR3 contains 14 residues. Germline V gene data show CDR1 as SGHRS and CDR2 as YFSETQ.

J is TRBJ2-7 and V is TRBV2, with D possibly being TRBD1 (5 bases). The better agreement between TRBJ2-5 and the DNA end casts doubt on the J call. CDR1 SNHLY and CDR2 FYNNEI come from the germline V gene. The CDR3 covers 14 residues. The CDR3 sequence: CASRHRTSDETQYF. Written as DNA, the CDR3 is TGTGCCAGCAGGCACAGGACCTCCGACGAGACCCAGTACTTC.

V gene TRBV12-3 or TRBV12-4 combines with J gene TRBJ2-2; perhaps TRBD2 as D (5 bases). The CDR3 loop spans 13 amino acids. Trimming shortened V by 5 bases and J by 6 bases, and 10 bases separated the two germline ends. In DNA form, the CDR3 reads TGTGCCAGCAGTACGGACTTGGCCGGGGAGCTGTTTTTT. Its translation: CASSTDLAGELFF.

The rearrangement uses TRBV15 and TRBJ1-2, with D unresolved. Germline assignment: CDR1 LNHNV and CDR2 YYDKDF (reference sequence). The CDR3 consists of 14 residues. The ends were cut back, 1 base at V and 7 bases at J, with 13 bases in the middle. CDR3: CATSRASPRVGYTF. Written as DNA, the CDR3 is TGTGCCACCAGCAGAGCCAGCCCTCGTGTTGGCTACACCTTC.

A few counts support this clonotype. The DNA for the CDR3 is TGTGCCAGCAGCTTAGTGTCTAGCCCCGAGCAGTTCTTC. Amino acids: CASSLVSSPEQFF. The chain links TRBV13 to TRBJ2-1; D possibly corresponds to TRBD2 (5 bases). Germline V CDR1 and CDR2: PRHDT, FYEKMQ (reference sequence). This CDR3 region has 13 residues. Between the trimmed V and J ends, which lost 1 base and 10 bases, there was a span of 11 bases.

As for this clonotype: Mismatch with germline at one junction end may stem from a read error. As DNA, the CDR3 is TGTTCCAGCAGCCTATATCATGGCTACACCTTC. Its protein product is CSSSLYHGYTF. This chain connects TRBV7-9 to TRBJ1-2; D is ambiguous. The germline gives CDR1 SEHNR, CDR2 FQNEAQ (reference sequence). The length of the CDR3 is 11 residues.

Only a few counts were recorded for this clonotype. The chain carries TRBV14 and TRBJ1-1, with D perhaps TRBD1 (6 bases). Between the trimmed V and J ends, which lost 2 bases and 1 base, there was a span of 29 bases. The CDR3 covers 21 residues. Germline V gives CDR1 SGHDN, CDR2 FVKESK. CDR3 loop: CASSQLPRAGGARLPNTEAFF. CDR3 nucleotides: TGTGCCAGCAGCCAACTACCTAGGGCCGGGGGGGCGAGATTACCGAACACTGAAGCTTTCTTT.

This clonotype came up a few times. V and J are TRBV29-1 and TRBJ2-7, with 9 nucleotides matching TRBD1. V lost 7 bases and J lost 5; bases outside the gene matches: 9. Germline CDR1 reads SQVTM; CDR2 reads ANQGSEA. CDR3 length equals 13 residues. The CDR3 nucleotides are TGCAGCGCCCGGACAGGGGCGGCCGACGAGCAGTACTTC. Translating gives CSARTGAADEQYF.